The present T cell receptor (beta chain) was sequenced within a study of blood T cell repertoires in COVID-19 (dated by TCRdb to 2020 to 2022). For the wider study: Collaborator samples came from the United States, Italy and Spain and covered acute and convalescent phases of COVID-19. The samples were drawn from the first 160 participants of the ongoing ImmuneRACE study and from under 1,500 subjects provided by 6 global collaborators. Subjects who had been exposed to COVID-19, were actively infected with it, or had recovered from it provided the deeply sampled blood TCRbeta repertoires that made up the dataset. The repertoires were made available in a free public database intended to serve as a resource for research on the immune response to SARS-CoV-2. Nearly every sample came with metadata listing a de-identified subject ID, COVID-19 status, age in years and sex. The material from the prospective study consisted of cDNA or gDNA derived from T cells, B-cell-depleted T cells, or PBMCs. Where available, HLA class I and class II types were taken from metadata supplied by the sample provider and were not determined by assay-based typing. General study outcomes and caveats: Clinical and demographic metadata were provided uncurated, with the amount varying by source and participant.

Trimming at the junction amounts to 3 bases on V and 5 bases on J, and the germline ends lie 5 bases apart. The germline V gene gives CDR1 as MGHRA and CDR2 as YSYEKL. The CDR3 starts with the cysteine, ends with the phenylalanine, and has 12 residues. Only CDR3 DNA is held: 36 bases, read in frame from base 1. The sample holds a few counts of this clone. This clone's antigen is unknown. Base quality data are lacking; no much larger clone is found one base away. TCRbeta CDR3 regions were amplified from genomic DNA using the immunoSEQ Assay, a bias-controlled multiplex PCR. The original methods were these. Within the assay, amplification of reference gene primers was used to estimate how many nucleated cells each sample contained. To quantify the absolute abundance of each unique TCRbeta CDR3 rearrangement, sequence reads were collapsed and filtered. For each sample, productive Simpson clonality was calculated by taking the square root of Simpson's diversity index across productive rearrangements. Drawn from immuneACCESS, this table holds only the in-frame rearrangements with V and J called that TCRdb kept. Clones are partly lost; checked studies trace under half to an unresolved V gene and leave the rest unexplained. That table supplies the V and J calls and clone size; D and trimming were determined from the DNA. For this sample there are about 300,000 clones; approximately 81% appear just once. The top ten hold roughly 2.6% of the sample.

Participants in the prospective study were aged about 18 to 90 years, lived in some 24 United States geographic areas, and enrolled through a virtual design. In the prospective study, participants were assigned to cohorts based on the clinical history participants reported in a screening survey and a study questionnaire. Recovered participants in ImmuneRACE Cohort 3 were defined by two consecutive negative NP/OP PCR tests, clearance by a healthcare professional, or resolution of symptoms. Mobile phlebotomists in the prospective study collected whole blood, serum and a nasopharyngeal or oropharyngeal swab from every participant. Over a roughly 2-month period, participants in the prospective study had the option of providing additional blood draws and questionnaires. Before DNA extraction, blood samples from the prospective study were shipped at room temperature or frozen.

Sequences were obtained from PBMCs or T cells enriched from blood (not recorded which). The source of this sequence is a woman between 50 and 59 years old who had recovered from COVID-19. The chain uses TRBV4-1 and TRBJ1-3; TRBD1 might be the D gene, on 5 matching bases. The CDR3 loop reads CASSQDRNTIYF. The DNA reads as follows: TGCGCCAGCAGCCAGGACAGAAACACCATATATTTT.